The T cell receptor (beta chain) under discussion was sequenced for a study of cytomegalovirus exposure and HLA in healthy donors. Per germline, CDR1 SGHTA and CDR2 FQGTGA. V was trimmed by 2 bases and J by 4 bases, leaving 6 bases between them. The CDR3 runs to 13 residues. The PCR was carried out with 60 Vbeta primers and 13 Jbeta primers. The protocol was immunoSEQ multiplex PCR, while the TCRdb copy is restricted to in-frame clones and leaves out a portion. The sample shows 150,000 to 200,000 clones, 82% of them seen only once. Sequencing was carried out using PBMCs. The chain uses TRBV7-3 and TRBJ2-1, with D unresolved. The TCR comes from a man aged 35-49 years in good health and CMV-seronegative. The DNA for the CDR3 is TGTGCCAGCAGCTTAGGGCTGTACAATGAGCAGTTCTTC. This codes for CASSLGLYNEQFF. Complete variable domain (other parts from reference TRBV7-3 and TRBJ2-1): GAGVSQTPSNKVTEKGKYVELRCDPISGHTALYWYRQSLGQGPEFLIYFQGTGAADDSGLPNDRFFAVRPEGSVSTLKIQRTERGDSAVYLCASSLGLYNEQFFGPGTRLTVL.